Below are 13 T cell receptor beta chains sequenced from a single sample in a study of T-cell memory formation after mild COVID-19 (dated by TCRdb to the early 2020s). Receptor amplification or capture employed 5' RACE. For sequencing, an Illumina NovaSeq 6000 was employed. The public reads were reprocessed in TCRdb via fastp at Q25 and MiXCR, keeping in-frame beta chains. Entries are consolidated by CDR3 protein sequence, retaining the most common genes and DNA. A total of 280,000 or so distinct CDR3 sequences appear in this sample, more than 15% of them only once. The top ten clonotypes cover 23% of the sample. Source material: PBMCs or a T cell subset sorted from them (not recorded which). The origin of the receptors is a man aged 18 to 30 who had mild COVID-19 (a few samples of this study predate the infection). The sample titles of this study are shuffled in the database, so cell type and time point are left out; the donor was told from shared clones.

This clonotype has just a few counts. The V and J genes are TRBV7-3 and TRBJ2-5; possible D gene TRBD1, 5 bases. The CDR3 runs 14 residues. Trimming pared 5 bases from V and 4 bases from J, leaving 14 bases between. CDR1 is SGHTA and CDR2 is FQGTGA in the germline V gene. CDR3 protein: CASSPFSGPETQYF. CDR3 nucleotides: TGTGCCAGCAGCCCATTTTCAGGGCCAGAGACCCAGTACTTC.

This clonotype was seen ten or more times. In nucleotides, the CDR3 is TGCGCCAGCAGCCAAGCGGGGGACTCCAGCACAGATACGCAGTATTTT. Its translation is CASSQAGDSSTDTQYF. V is TRBV4-1 and J is TRBJ2-3; a weak D match, TRBD2 (6 bases). Between the trimmed V and J ends, which lost 1 base and 0 bases, there was a span of 11 bases. CDR1 is MGHRA, CDR2 YSYEKL, per germline. The length of the CDR3 is 16 residues.

This clonotype has just a few counts. The CDR3 here is CASSLVPTATSQHF. In DNA form, the CDR3 reads TGTGCCAGCTCACTAGTCCCAACTGCCACGTCCCAGCATTTT. This chain connects TRBV18 to TRBJ1-5; D remains ambiguous. Trimming shortened V by 4 bases and J by 11 bases, and 18 bases separated the two germline ends. The CDR3 sequence is 14 residues long. The germline V gene encodes CDR1 KGHSH and CDR2 LQKENI.

The chain uses TRBV28 and TRBJ2-5; D call uncertain. Germline V gene lookup returns CDR1 MDHEN and CDR2 SYDVKM. The CDR3 contains 14 residues. Between the trimmed V and J ends, which lost 7 bases and 5 bases, there was a span of 17 bases. CDR3 region: CASTDGGILETQYF. The DNA for the CDR3 is TGTGCCAGCACAGATGGCGGTATATTGGAGACCCAGTACTTC.

This clonotype was recorded many times. The V gene is TRBV4-2, the J gene TRBJ1-4; no definite D call. The V gene's germline CDR1 is LGHNA and CDR2 YNFKEQ. This CDR3 is built from 17 residues. V was trimmed by 0 bases and J by 3 bases, leaving 14 bases between them. CDR3 amino acids: CASSQEGRIGSNEKLFF. The CDR3 nucleotides are TGTGCCAGCAGCCAAGAGGGCAGGATAGGGTCTAATGAAAAACTGTTTTTT.

The table lists this clonotype with many counts. The chain recombines TRBV7-8 with TRBJ1-2; the D is unclear. This CDR3 contains 13 residues. The V gene's germline CDR1 is SGHVS and CDR2 FQNEAQ. Between the trimmed V and J ends, which lost 1 base and 1 base, there was a span of 4 bases. CDR3 DNA: TGTGCCAGCAGCTTAGGAGATAACTATGGCTACACCTTC. It codes for CASSLGDNYGYTF.

This clonotype occurred a few times. This sequence joins TRBV19 and TRBJ2-1; 7 nucleotides agree with TRBD2. The CDR3 is 13 amino acids. Germline-derived CDR1 and CDR2 are LNHDA and SQIVND (reference sequence). After removal of 9 bases from V and 7 bases from J, the junction contained 9 bases not matched to a gene. DNA of the CDR3: TGTGCCAGCTCGGGGAGGGGTAGGAATGAGCAGTTCTTC. The encoded protein is CASSGRGRNEQFF.

The gene calls are TRBV6-4 and TRBJ2-7; no firm D call. This CDR3 has 9 residues. Deletions cut 10 bases from V and 13 bases from J, with 14 bases between. The germline gives CDR1 MRHNA, CDR2 SNTAGT. Here the CDR3 reads CAIPTSRYF. The CDR3 nucleotides read TGTGCCATACCGACATCGCGTTACTTC.

The gene calls are TRBV24-1 and TRBJ1-4; no firm D call. The CDR3 is 13 amino acids. With 3 bases removed from V and 7 bases from J, the gap between germline ends came to 8 bases. CDR1 is KGHDR and CDR2 is SFDVKD in the germline V gene. The DNA of the CDR3 is TGTGCCACCAGTGATAGGTACGGTGAAAAACTGTTTTTT. It codes for CATSDRYGEKLFF.

This clonotype was recorded many times. The genes are TRBV6-5 and TRBJ2-7, with D perhaps TRBD2 (5 bases). Trimming removed 4 bases at V and 5 bases at J, with 18 bases between. The CDR3 totals 15 residues. The V gene's germline CDR1 is MNHEY and CDR2 SVGAGI. Written as DNA, the CDR3 is TGTGCCAGCAGTTTTTCTATCTTTGGTAGCGACGAGCAGTACTTC. This gives the protein CASSFSIFGSDEQYF.

This clonotype was seen a few times. The chain carries TRBV5-4 and TRBJ2-3; D remains unclear. V shed 1 base and J shed 1 base, with 13 bases lying between them. The CDR3 loop spans 16 amino acids. CDR1 SGHNT and CDR2 YYREEE come from the germline V gene (reference sequence). The CDR3 bases are TGTGCCAGCAGCTTGAGCGTCTACACTCGCACAGATACGCAGTATTTT. Translated, it gives CASSLSVYTRTDTQYF.

This clonotype appeared a few times. The chain combines TRBV29-1 with TRBJ2-1, with 10 bases matching TRBD2. After removal of 6 bases from V and 2 bases from J, the junction contained 4 bases not matched to a gene. The CDR3 runs 14 residues. Germline CDR1 SQVTM, CDR2 ANQGSEA. This CDR3 is CSVRLAGAYNEQFF. Written as DNA, the CDR3 is TGCAGCGTACGTCTAGCGGGGGCCTACAATGAGCAGTTCTTC.

This clonotype was recorded a few times. The chain is built from TRBV7-8 and TRBJ2-5, with D possibly TRBD2 on 5 matching bases. CDR1 is SGHVS and CDR2 is FQNEAQ in the germline V gene. CDR3 length: 15 amino acids. Trimming removed 5 bases from V and 0 bases from J, with 13 bases in between. The CDR3 DNA sequence: TGTGCCAGCAGCCCTCAAGCCGGGAACCAAGAGACCCAGTACTTC. Protein: CASSPQAGNQETQYF.